Described below is a single TCR beta chain sequence and its context. Its target is not known. The data originate from a study of T cells in tuberculosis. Overall study: This South African cohort compared adolescents with or without latent tuberculosis against adults with active tuberculosis. Study-wide findings and caveats: Active tuberculosis TCR-alpha repertoires lay closer to GMM-specific TCRs than IGRA-negative controls, suggesting clonal expansion. Selection depended on which cryopreserved specimens were available. Using the GMM-specific repertoire gave around 88% accuracy versus 70% with motifs.

Data came from immunoSEQ multiplex PCR; TCRdb stores just in-frame clones and leaves some out. This sample has approximately 35,000 clones; roughly 95% occur once, and the top ten carry under 2.5%. Germline CDR1 KGHSH, CDR2 LQKENI. The CDR3 is 16 residues long. Losses at the gene ends were 1 base for V and 2 bases for J; bases not matched to a gene: 7. Material: PBMCs. The gene calls are TRBV18 and TRBJ2-7; 8 bases line up with TRBD1. This TCR derives from a donor between 5 and 29 years old with latent tuberculosis or without tuberculosis infection. CDR3 sequence (DNA): TGTGCCAGCTCACCACTAAGTCGACAGGGGCCCTACGAGCAGTACTTC. It yields the protein CASSPLSRQGPYEQYF. Looking up the rest from reference TRBV18 and TRBJ2-7 gives the full variable domain: NAGVMQNPRHLVRRRGQEARLRCSPMKGHSHVYWYRQLPEEGLKFMVYLQKENIIDESGMPKERFSAEFPKEGPSILRIQQVVRGDSAAYFCASSPLSRQGPYEQYFGPGTRLTVT.